The 30 T cell receptor beta chains in this list originate from one sample, sequenced in a study of T cell repertoires in aging, cancer and after chemotherapy. Amplification of TCR beta used genomic DNA extracted from peripheral blood. TRB rearrangements spanning V, D and J were amplified using mixed TRB-A/B primers. Using its own MiXCR run on the multiplex PCR reads, TCRdb lists one record per CDR3 protein. Of 5,500 to 6,500 distinct CDR3 sequences listed, approximately 22% are singletons. The sample consisted of blood. All receptors come from a human donor in good health.

This clonotype is medium-sized in the sample. The rearrangement uses TRBV20-1 and TRBJ1-1; possibly TRBD1 for D (5 bases). The CDR3 totals 14 residues. From germline, CDR1 is DFQATT and CDR2 SNEGSKA (reference sequence). V lost 3 bases and J 0 bases, leaving 11 bases between the germline ends. CDR3 sequence (DNA): TGCAGTGCTAGGGCCCCGGGGCTGAACACTGAAGCTTTCTTT. It specifies CSARAPGLNTEAFF.

This sequence joins TRBV19 and TRBJ1-2, with D possibly TRBD1 on 5 matching bases. V shed 3 bases and J shed 1 base, with 9 bases lying between them. Germline loops: CDR1 LNHDA, CDR2 SQIVND (reference sequence). The CDR3 runs 14 residues. The CDR3 sequence is CASSIQGVNYGYTF. CDR3 coding DNA: TGTGCCAGTAGTATCCAGGGAGTTAACTATGGCTACACCTTC.

The chain carries TRBV5-1 and TRBJ2-3, with a weak D call TRBD1 (6 bases). The CDR3 loop spans 17 amino acids. The V gene's germline CDR1 is SGHRS and CDR2 YFSETQ. Trimming removed 4 bases from V and 4 bases from J, with 22 bases in between. The CDR3 loop reads CASSPAGVRAGADTQYF. In DNA, the CDR3 is TGCGCCAGCAGCCCTGCAGGGGTAAGAGCAGGGGCAGATACGCAGTATTTT.

By frequency in the sample, this clonotype is medium-sized (0.01 to 0.1%). CDR3 nucleotides: TGTGCCAGCAGCCAAGGGTCAACAGGGCAAGGCGAGCAGTACTTC. Protein product: CASSQGSTGQGEQYF. V usage is TRBV4-2 and J usage is TRBJ2-7; possible D gene TRBD1, 6 bases. The germline V and J ends were trimmed by 1 base and 6 bases, with 16 bases remaining between them. From germline, CDR1 is LGHNA and CDR2 YNFKEQ. The length of the CDR3 is 15 residues.

Concerning this clonotype itself: A read error may explain this, as a much larger clone is one base away. The genes are TRBV14 and TRBJ1-4; the match to TRBD1 covers 9 bases. Germline-derived CDR1 and CDR2 are SGHDN and FVKESK. The length of the CDR3 is 16 residues. The CDR3 coding sequence is TGTGCCAGCAGCCAAGGCGCGACAGGGGGACGGGAAAAACTGATTTTT. Encoded protein: CASSQGATGGREKLIF.

This clonotype is medium-sized within its sample. The chain carries TRBV12-3 or TRBV12-4 and TRBJ1-2; no firm D call. V was cut by 3 bases and J by 2 bases, with 10 bases left in between. The CDR3 runs to 14 residues. The CDR3 is CASSLRQINYGYTF. CDR3 coding DNA: TGTGCCAGCAGTTTGCGGCAGATAAACTATGGCTACACCTTC.

The chain has TRBV7-9 and TRBJ2-6; 7 nucleotides line up with TRBD1. CDR1 and CDR2 from the germline V gene are SEHNR and FQNEAQ (reference sequence). This CDR3 is 16 amino acids long. V dropped 9 bases and J dropped 2; count of bases not matched to a gene: 10. The CDR3, as DNA: TGTGCCAGTCACCCAACAGGGGCAACTGGGGCCAACGTCCTGACTTTC. This sequence encodes CASHPTGATGANVLTF.

This clonotype ranks as medium-sized. The chain joins TRBV7-2 to TRBJ2-5; D call uncertain. Germline-derived CDR1 and CDR2 are SGHTA and FQGNSA. Trimming removed 0 bases at V and 1 base at J, with 3 bases between. The CDR3 contains 13 residues. The CDR3 sequence: CASSLAAQETQYF. In DNA form, the CDR3 reads TGTGCCAGCAGCTTAGCGGCCCAAGAGACCCAGTACTTC.

The rearrangement links TRBV24-1 to TRBJ2-3, with 7 bases lining up with TRBD2. With V trimmed by 0 bases and J by 2 bases, 4 bases remained unmatched. The CDR3 covers 16 residues. Germline V gives CDR1 KGHDR, CDR2 SFDVKD. CDR3 nucleotide sequence: TGTGCCACCAGTGATTTGGTGGCGGGGGACACAGATACGCAGTATTTT. Translation gives CATSDLVAGDTDTQYF.

The genes are TRBV2 and TRBJ2-7; the match to TRBD1 covers 7 bases. J gave up 7 bases and V 10 bases, and 7 bases lay outside the gene matches. The CDR3 spans 11 residues. Germline loops: CDR1 SNHLY, CDR2 FYNNEI. As DNA, the CDR3 is TGTGCCACCTCACAGGGGACGGAGCAGTACTTC. It yields the protein CATSQGTEQYF. Full variable domain (rest looked up from reference TRBV2 and TRBJ2-7): EPEVTQTPSHQVTQMGQEVILRCVPISNHLYFYWYRQILGQKVEFLVSFYNNEISEKSEIFDDQFSVERPDGSNFTLKIRSTKLEDSAMYFCATSQGTEQYFGPGTRLTVT.

As concerns this clonotype: This may be a read error: a much more frequent sequence differs by one nucleotide. The chain is built from TRBV6-5 and TRBJ2-5; either TRBD1 or TRBD2 may fit D (5 bases each). Trimming cost V 2 bases and J 9 bases, with 16 bases left between them. This CDR3 is built from 14 residues. Germline V CDR1 and CDR2: MNHEY, SVGAGI. In nucleotides, the CDR3 is TGTGCCAGCAGTTACATAGGGACGGATGAGTCCCAGTACTTC. It encodes CASSYIGTDESQYF.

This clonotype is medium-sized. CDR3 DNA sequence: TGTGCCAGCTCAGTACGGGGGACAGTTTCTGGAAACACCATATATTTT. Its protein product is CASSVRGTVSGNTIYF. The chain carries TRBV18 and TRBJ1-3; TRBD1 matches at 7 bases. The CDR3 totals 16 residues. Germline CDR1 is KGHSH and CDR2 is LQKENI. Losses at the gene ends were 5 bases for V and 1 base for J; bases not matched to a gene: 8.

The CDR3 region is CASSLRGTGVGEQYF. DNA of the CDR3: TGTGCCAGCAGCTTGCGAGGGACAGGGGTTGGCGAGCAGTACTTC. This chain joins TRBV5-5 and TRBJ2-7, with 10 bases that match TRBD1. The CDR3 totals 15 residues. The germline CDR1 and CDR2 sequences are SGHKS and YYEKEE (reference sequence). With 1 base clipped from V and 6 bases from J, the junction kept 7 bases outside the gene matches.

This clonotype is medium-sized within its sample. The gene calls are TRBV6-2 or TRBV6-3 and TRBJ1-5; 10 bases align to TRBD1. Germline CDR1 is MNHEY and CDR2 is SVGEGT. The J segment lost 2 bases and the V segment lost 6 bases, leaving 4 bases of the junction unmatched. The CDR3 consists of 15 residues. CDR3 sequence: CASRSTGGGNQPQHF. The DNA for the CDR3 is TGTGCCAGCAGATCGACAGGGGGCGGCAATCAGCCCCAGCATTTT.

In its sample, this clonotype is medium-sized. The chain joins TRBV10-3 to TRBJ1-6; 8 positions match TRBD1. Looked up from germline, CDR1 is ENHRY and CDR2 is SYGVKD. This CDR3 is 14 amino acids long. The V segment lost 3 bases and the J segment 7 bases; nucleotides outside the gene matches: 2. This CDR3 is CAISEDRGNSPLHF. The CDR3 nucleotides read TGTGCCATCAGTGAAGACAGGGGAAATTCACCCCTCCACTTT.

This clonotype appeared a few times. The chain employs TRBV4-3 and TRBJ2-2, with D maybe TRBD1 (6 bases). V dropped 11 bases and J dropped 5 bases, with 18 bases sitting between them. The V gene's germline CDR1 is LGHNA and CDR2 YSLEER. The CDR3 consists of 14 residues. The CDR3, as DNA: TGCGCCTCGAGGAGTCAGGGGAGTACCGGGGAGCTGTTTTTT. It yields the protein CASRSQGSTGELFF.

This clonotype is termed medium-sized. This chain joins TRBV19 and TRBJ2-5, with 10 nucleotides matching TRBD2. From germline, CDR1 is LNHDA and CDR2 SQIVND (reference sequence). Trimming took 4 bases from V and 3 from J; bases not matched to a gene: 5. The CDR3 has 15 amino acids. CDR3 region: CASSNGGLAEETQYF. The CDR3, as DNA: TGTGCCAGTAGTAACGGAGGACTAGCGGAAGAGACCCAGTACTTC.

The chain combines TRBV27 with TRBJ2-5; a weak D match, TRBD2 (5 bases). CDR1 and CDR2 (germline): MNHEY, SMNVEV (reference sequence). Trimming removed 8 bases at V and 7 bases at J, with 20 bases between. This CDR3 is built from 14 residues. DNA for the CDR3: TGTGCCAGCGCGCCGGGCGTACTCCGGGGGACCCAGTACTTC. Protein: CASAPGVLRGTQYF.

The V and J genes are TRBV19 and TRBJ1-6; the D gene is possibly TRBD1 (5 bases). This CDR3 region has 13 residues. Trimming pared 7 bases from V and 10 bases from J, leaving 14 bases between. Germline loops: CDR1 LNHDA, CDR2 SQIVND (reference sequence). The CDR3 region is CASTSAGLSPLHF. CDR3 sequence (DNA): TGTGCCAGTACCTCGGCGGGGCTGTCACCCCTCCACTTT.

This rearrangement joins TRBV10-2 to TRBJ1-5, with no clear D. The germline gives CDR1 WSHSY, CDR2 SAAADI. V was trimmed by 5 bases and J by 6 bases, leaving 8 bases between them. The CDR3 spans 12 residues. The CDR3 region has the DNA TGCGCCAGCAGTAGGTGGGGTCAGCCCCAGCATTTT. Its translation is CASSRWGQPQHF.

This clonotype counts as medium-sized. The chain recombines TRBV7-2 with TRBJ2-5; possibly TRBD1 or TRBD2 for D (5 bases each). Trimming left V 1 base short and J 7 bases short, with 10 bases between. Germline loops: CDR1 SGHTA, CDR2 FQGNSA. The CDR3 runs 13 residues. This CDR3 reads CASSLVRAGTQYF. CDR3 sequence (DNA): TGTGCCAGCAGCTTAGTCAGGGCGGGGACCCAGTACTTC. The full variable domain, rest sourced from reference TRBV7-2 and TRBJ2-5, is GAGVSQSPSNKVTEKGKDVELRCDPISGHTALYWYRQSLGQGLEFLIYFQGNSAPDKSGLPSDRFSAERTGGSVSTLTIQRTQQEDSAVYLCASSLVRAGTQYFGPGTRLLVL.

Sample share makes this clonotype medium-sized (0.01 to 0.1%). The V and J genes are TRBV6-5 and TRBJ2-3; D uncertain. CDR3 length equals 16 residues. The germline V and J ends were trimmed by 7 bases and 0 bases, with 17 bases remaining between them. Germline loops: CDR1 MNHEY, CDR2 SVGAGI. The CDR3 sequence is CASTRSAGFSTDTQYF. The CDR3 coding sequence is TGTGCCAGCACCCGGTCGGCCGGATTTAGCACAGATACGCAGTATTTT.

This clonotype is medium-sized in the sample. The chain couples TRBV6-5 to TRBJ1-2; 12 bases are shared with TRBD1. The CDR3 runs to 14 residues. Germline V lookup: CDR1 MNHEY, CDR2 SVGAGI. Unmatched junction bases numbered 5, after V lost 5 bases and J lost 7 bases. Here the CDR3 DNA reads TGTGCCAGCAGTCCGGGACAGGGGGCCGGTGGCTACACCTTC. Translation: CASSPGQGAGGYTF.

This clonotype rates as medium-sized (0.01 to 0.1%). The chain carries TRBV20-1 and TRBJ1-6, with 12 bases identical to TRBD1. From germline, CDR1 is DFQATT and CDR2 SNEGSKA (reference sequence). This CDR3 spans 13 amino acids. Losses at the gene ends were 5 bases for V and 11 bases for J; bases not matched to a gene: 4. CDR3 nucleotide sequence: TGCAGTGCTGGGGGGGACAGGGGGCCACCCCTCCACTTT. Protein sequence: CSAGGDRGPPLHF.

The V call is TRBV5-1, the J call TRBJ2-2; D is undetermined. Germline values: CDR1 SGHRS, CDR2 YFSETQ. CDR3 length: 15 amino acids. Trimming cost V 1 base and J 0 bases, with 7 bases left between them. The CDR3 here is CASSLTTSNTGELFF. The CDR3 coding sequence is TGCGCCAGCAGCTTGACTACCTCGAACACCGGGGAGCTGTTTTTT.

This clonotype is medium-sized (0.01 to 0.1%) in the sample. This rearrangement joins TRBV20-1 to TRBJ2-5, with D perhaps matching TRBD2 (5 bases). The CDR3 has 15 residues. The V end lost 3 bases, the J end lost 2 bases, and 16 bases lay between the germline ends. CDR1 and CDR2 from the germline V gene are DFQATT and SNEGSKA (reference sequence). CDR3 coding DNA: TGCAGTGCTAGCAAGGACTCATTTACGCAAGAGACCCAGTACTTC. Its translation: CSASKDSFTQETQYF.

This clonotype is judged medium-sized. The V and J genes are TRBV5-6 and TRBJ2-2; 9 bases match TRBD2. Looked up from germline, CDR1 is SGHDT and CDR2 is YYEEEE. CDR3 length equals 16 residues. Trimming at V came to 0 bases and at J to 4 bases, leaving 4 bases not matched to a gene. The CDR3 loop reads CASSLGLAGPTGELFF. CDR3 nucleotides: TGTGCCAGCAGCTTGGGTCTAGCGGGACCCACCGGGGAGCTGTTTTTT.

This clonotype turned up a few times. The CDR3 loop is CASSQFSGGSTDTQYF. DNA of the CDR3: TGCGCCAGCAGCCAATTTAGCGGGGGGAGCACAGATACGCAGTATTTT. The rearrangement uses TRBV4-3 and TRBJ2-3; 10 bases fit TRBD2. This CDR3 contains 16 residues. Germline V lookup: CDR1 LGHNA, CDR2 YSLEER. Trimming took 2 bases from V and 0 from J; bases not matched to a gene: 2.

As regards this clonotype: This clone may be a read error of a much larger clone one base away. The chain carries TRBV12-3 or TRBV12-4 and TRBJ1-1; the D gene is possibly TRBD1 (5 bases). The CDR3 length is 14 residues. CDR3 region: CASSMGLRNTEAYF. CDR3 DNA sequence: TGTGCCAGCAGTATGGGACTCCGGAACACTGAAGCTTACTTT.

This clonotype rates as large. CDR3 sequence reads: CATSEGAGDEKLFF. The DNA of the CDR3 is TGTGCCACCAGCGAGGGGGCTGGGGATGAAAAACTGTTTTTT. This chain joins TRBV15 and TRBJ1-4, with 7 bases identical to TRBD1. J gave up 6 bases and V 5 bases, and 6 bases lay outside the gene matches. The CDR3 has 14 residues. Germline V CDR1 and CDR2: LNHNV, YYDKDF (reference sequence).